Below, 23 T cell receptor beta chains from the same sample are listed, as sequenced in a study of blood T cells in healthy people across ages. Combining a sample-barcoded 5' primer with a J-beta primer mix, a second PCR ran for roughly 6 to 12 cycles. Each CDR3 protein is one row after TCRdb ran MiXCR on the 5' RACE reads. The repertoire has over 1,500,000 distinct CDR3 sequences, 40% to 55% of them found once; the top ten carry over 2%. The sample was blood. These receptors originate from a woman between 40 and 50 years old in good health.

The chain couples TRBV4-3 to TRBJ1-6; 7 bases agree with TRBD1. J lost 3 bases, V lost 0 bases, and 8 bases had no gene match. Germline V lookup: CDR1 LGHNA, CDR2 YSLEER. This CDR3 has 18 residues. The chain's CDR3 is CASSQDLSGGIYNSPLHF. The DNA of the CDR3 is TGCGCCAGCAGCCAAGATTTGTCAGGGGGTATCTATAATTCACCCCTCCACTTT.

This clonotype was seen more than once but under ten times. The chain has TRBV2 and TRBJ2-1; possibly TRBD1 or TRBD2 for D (5 bases each). The CDR3 has 13 amino acids. Germline CDR1 is SNHLY and CDR2 is FYNNEI. Trimming removed 4 bases at V and 7 bases at J, with 11 bases between. CDR3 sequence: CASSGDLGNEQFF. The CDR3 bases are TGTGCCAGCAGTGGGGACCTCGGGAATGAGCAGTTCTTC.

This clonotype has ten or more counts. The chain couples TRBV12-3 or TRBV12-4 to TRBJ2-7; 8 bases match TRBD2. This CDR3 spans 15 amino acids. Trimming cost V 4 bases and J 0 bases; bases outside gene matches: 5. The CDR3 reads CASSWIAGSSYEQYF. CDR3 nucleotides: TGTGCCAGCAGTTGGATAGCGGGAAGCTCCTACGAGCAGTACTTC.

J is TRBJ1-2 and V is TRBV11-1, with 9 bases aligning to TRBD1. Germline V CDR1 and CDR2: SGHAT, FQDESV (reference sequence). Trimming at V came to 5 bases and at J to 7 bases, leaving 14 bases not matched to a gene. The CDR3 is 16 amino acids. The CDR3 reads CASSPGLFGTGLGYTF. In nucleotides, the CDR3 is TGTGCCAGCAGCCCTGGGCTGTTCGGGACAGGGCTTGGCTACACCTTC. The full variable domain, rest sourced from reference TRBV11-1 and TRBJ1-2, is EAEVAQSPRYKITEKSQAVAFWCDPISGHATLYWYRQILGQGPELLVQFQDESVVDDSQLPKDRFSAERLKGVDSTLKIQPAELGDSAMYLCASSPGLFGTGLGYTFGSGTRLTVV.

This clonotype was seen only a few times. V gene TRBV15 combines with J gene TRBJ2-5; a possible D gene is TRBD1 (6 bases). The CDR3 extends over 17 amino acids. Per germline, CDR1 LNHNV and CDR2 YYDKDF (reference sequence). V shed 3 bases and J shed 2 bases, with 19 bases lying between them. CDR3 protein: CATSRLGQGRVQETQYF. Written as DNA, the CDR3 is TGTGCCACCAGCAGGTTAGGCCAGGGGCGGGTTCAAGAGACCCAGTACTTC.

This clonotype turned up a few times. This rearrangement joins TRBV19 to TRBJ1-2; 7 bases are a match to TRBD1. J was trimmed by 4 bases and V by 8 bases; bases with no gene match: 4. The CDR3 totals 12 residues. CDR1 is LNHDA and CDR2 is SQIVND in the germline V gene (reference sequence). CDR3 coding DNA: TGTGCCAGTGGGACAGCCCTCTATGGCTACACCTTC. Residues: CASGTALYGYTF.

The chain joins TRBV25-1 to TRBJ1-2, with D possibly TRBD1 on 5 matching bases. Germline values: CDR1 MGHDK, CDR2 SYGVNS. The CDR3 contains 14 residues. V lost 3 bases and J lost 4, with 12 bases in between. CDR3 region: CASSDHIRGYGYTF. CDR3 nucleotide sequence: TGTGCCAGCAGTGATCATATTAGGGGCTATGGCTACACCTTC.

The chain recombines TRBV5-5 with TRBJ2-4; D remains unclear. CDR1 SGHKS and CDR2 YYEKEE come from the germline V gene (reference sequence). V lost 0 bases and J lost 7, with 5 bases in between. CDR3 length: 12 amino acids. The chain's CDR3 is CASSLDNNIQYF. The CDR3 DNA is TGTGCCAGCAGCTTGGACAACAACATTCAGTACTTC. Full variable domain (missing parts from reference TRBV5-5 and TRBJ2-4): DAGVTQSPTHLIKTRGQQVTLRCSPISGHKSVSWYQQVLGQGPQFIFQYYEKEERGRGNFPDRFSARQFPNYSSELNVNALLLGDSALYLCASSLDNNIQYFGAGTRLSVL.

In its sample, this clonotype was seen a few times. This sequence joins TRBV20-1 and TRBJ2-1, with D perhaps matching TRBD2 (5 bases). Germline-derived CDR1 and CDR2 are DFQATT and SNEGSKA (reference sequence). V gave up 6 bases and J gave up 5 bases, with 14 bases separating them. The CDR3 is 13 amino acids. CDR3 DNA sequence: TGCAGTGCCGTAGCGCCCCCCGACAATGAGCAGTTCTTC. This gives the protein CSAVAPPDNEQFF.

This clonotype came up a few times. This chain links TRBV6-2 or TRBV6-3 with TRBJ2-1; TRBD2 matches 9 bases. The V and J ends lost 4 bases and 3 bases, in that order; junction bases with no gene match: 7. The CDR3 spans 16 residues. From germline, CDR1 is MNHEY and CDR2 SVGEGT. CDR3 in DNA: TGTGCCAGCAGTTCTCCGGGACTAGCAGGCTACAATGAGCAGTTCTTC. This translates into CASSSPGLAGYNEQFF.

The chain employs TRBV20-1 and TRBJ2-1, with TRBD2 matching over 15 bases. The CDR3 totals 18 residues. V lost 6 bases and J lost 5; bases outside the gene matches: 14. The germline V gene encodes CDR1 DFQATT and CDR2 SNEGSKA (reference sequence). CDR3 protein: CSALRTSGGARNNNEQFF. In DNA form, the CDR3 reads TGCAGTGCCCTAAGGACTAGCGGGGGGGCCAGGAATAACAATGAGCAGTTCTTC.

The genes are TRBV28 and TRBJ2-4; D uncertain. Trimming left V 5 bases short and J 0 bases short, with 11 bases between. CDR1 and CDR2 (germline): MDHEN, SYDVKM. CDR3 length: 15 residues. CDR3 amino acids: CASSRGDLAKNIQYF. As DNA, the CDR3 is TGTGCCAGCAGTCGAGGAGACTTAGCCAAAAACATTCAGTACTTC.

The rearrangement links TRBV7-2 to TRBJ1-1; no clear D. CDR1 is SGHTA and CDR2 is FQGNSA in the germline V gene. V was cut by 5 bases and J by 1 base, with 8 bases left in between. The CDR3 has 13 residues. Written as DNA, the CDR3 is TGTGCCAGCAGCATCACAGCGAACACTGAAGCTTTCTTT. Translating gives CASSITANTEAFF.

This clonotype came up a few times. The chain has TRBV12-3 or TRBV12-4 and TRBJ1-2; no reliable D call. The CDR3 is 14 residues long. The germline V and J ends were trimmed by 4 bases and 3 bases, with 12 bases remaining between them. This chain's CDR3 is CASSSPPRDYGYTF. The CDR3 bases are TGTGCCAGCAGTTCTCCCCCACGGGACTATGGCTACACCTTC.

The J gene is TRBJ2-1, the V gene TRBV7-3, with TRBD2 identical over 15 bases. CDR1 and CDR2 from the germline V gene are SGHTA and FQGTGA. The CDR3 length is 17 residues. J gave up 10 bases and V 5 bases, and 12 bases lay outside the gene matches. The CDR3 protein is CASSTEGTSGGLGEQFF. CDR3 bases: TGTGCCAGCAGCACGGAAGGGACTAGCGGGGGGTTGGGCGAGCAGTTCTTC.

CDR3 residues: CASSSSGGAINEQYF. The CDR3 bases are TGTGCCAGCAGTTCTAGCGGGGGGGCAATCAATGAGCAGTACTTC. The rearrangement links TRBV6-5 to TRBJ2-7; 12 bases agree with TRBD2. Germline V CDR1 and CDR2: MNHEY, SVGAGI. The V segment lost 4 bases and the J segment 7 bases; nucleotides outside the gene matches: 8. The CDR3 is 15 residues long.

This clonotype was detected once. The V and J genes are TRBV14 and TRBJ2-4; 9 nucleotides line up with TRBD1. The J call may be in error: the DNA end matches TRBJ2-7 better. The CDR3 has 15 amino acids. CDR1 is SGHDN and CDR2 is FVKESK in the germline V gene. In nucleotides, the CDR3 is TGTGCCAGCAGCCGAGGGACAGGGCTTTTATACGAGCAGTACTTC. This translates into CASSRGTGLLYEQYF.

The genes are TRBV6-5 and TRBJ2-4; TRBD1 agrees at 8 bases. The germline V gene has CDR1 MNHEY and CDR2 SVGAGI. V gave up 7 bases and J gave up 7 bases; unmatched junction bases: 15. This CDR3 is built from 16 residues. DNA of the CDR3: TGTGCCAGCACCGGGACAGGATCGACGTTCAAGAACATTCAGTACTTC. It specifies CASTGTGSTFKNIQYF.

A word on this clonotype: The germline gene is not matched at one end of the junction; a read error may be the cause. V gene TRBV7-9 combines with J gene TRBJ2-7; D gene unclear. CDR1 and CDR2 from the germline V gene are SEHNR and FQNEAQ (reference sequence). The CDR3 is 12 residues long. This chain's CDR3 is CVSSFDAPEQYF. The CDR3 DNA is TGTGTCAGCAGCTTCGACGCGCCCGAGCAGTACTTC.

This clonotype has a handful of counts. The chain uses TRBV7-2 and TRBJ2-3; no reliable D call. CDR3 length: 15 amino acids. From germline, CDR1 is SGHTA and CDR2 FQGNSA. Trimming stripped 2 bases from V and 1 base from J, with 10 bases between. CDR3 DNA sequence: TGTGCCAGCAGCTTACGGACCCCTCGCACAGATACGCAGTATTTT. Encoded protein: CASSLRTPRTDTQYF. The entire variable domain, with the rest obtained from reference TRBV7-2 and TRBJ2-3, is as follows: GAGVSQSPSNKVTEKGKDVELRCDPISGHTALYWYRQSLGQGLEFLIYFQGNSAPDKSGLPSDRFSAERTGGSVSTLTIQRTQQEDSAVYLCASSLRTPRTDTQYFGPGTRLTVL.

This clonotype was observed once. The V call is TRBV2, the J call TRBJ1-4; D not resolved. Germline V lookup: CDR1 SNHLY, CDR2 FYNNEI. The CDR3 is 14 residues long. The germline V and J ends were trimmed by 6 bases and 8 bases, with 16 bases remaining between them. The CDR3 reads CASSFKQRVEKLFF. For the CDR3, the DNA is TGTGCCAGCAGCTTTAAACAGAGAGTAGAAAAACTGTTTTTT.

The chain is built from TRBV29-1 and TRBJ1-1; TRBD1 might be the D (5 bases). Trimming left V 6 bases short and J 6 bases short, with 11 bases between. This CDR3 is built from 11 residues. From germline, CDR1 is SQVTM and CDR2 ANQGSEA. This chain's CDR3 is CSVGWGAEAFF. The CDR3 DNA follows: TGCAGCGTAGGTTGGGGGGCTGAAGCTTTCTTT.

V is TRBV4-3 and J is TRBJ1-2; maybe TRBD1 (5 bases). The germline V and J ends were trimmed by 3 bases and 2 bases, with 10 bases remaining between them. The CDR3 extends over 14 amino acids. Per germline, CDR1 LGHNA and CDR2 YSLEER. The CDR3 sequence: CASSQAGHNYGYTF. For the CDR3, the DNA is TGCGCCAGCAGCCAGGCCGGACACAACTATGGCTACACCTTC.